This TCR beta chain is drawn from a study of T cells after yellow fever vaccination. Trimming cost V 5 bases and J 0 bases, with 13 bases left between them. The CDR3 is made up of 16 amino acids. CDR1 is SGHTA and CDR2 is FQGTGA in the germline V gene. Study results and caveats: Post-booster reappearance was seen for most primary-vaccination clones (96% CD4, around 90% CD8).

At least ten counts were recorded for this clonotype. Antigen specificity is unknown. From the 5' RACE reads, TCRdb called clonotypes with MiXCR, one entry per CDR3 protein. Of 110,000 or so distinct CDR3 sequences in the sample, 7.2% were seen once. Sequences were derived from CD4+ T cells sorted from PBMCs, sampled approximately 40 days after the first yellow fever vaccination. The receptor was derived from a man aged 18 to 35 who received the YFV17D yellow fever vaccine. The chain recombines TRBV7-3 with TRBJ2-2; D might be TRBD2 (6 bases). The DNA for the CDR3 is TGTGCCAGCAGCCCCAGCGGGTCCGCGAACACCGGGGAGCTGTTTTTT. Protein product: CASSPSGSANTGELFF.